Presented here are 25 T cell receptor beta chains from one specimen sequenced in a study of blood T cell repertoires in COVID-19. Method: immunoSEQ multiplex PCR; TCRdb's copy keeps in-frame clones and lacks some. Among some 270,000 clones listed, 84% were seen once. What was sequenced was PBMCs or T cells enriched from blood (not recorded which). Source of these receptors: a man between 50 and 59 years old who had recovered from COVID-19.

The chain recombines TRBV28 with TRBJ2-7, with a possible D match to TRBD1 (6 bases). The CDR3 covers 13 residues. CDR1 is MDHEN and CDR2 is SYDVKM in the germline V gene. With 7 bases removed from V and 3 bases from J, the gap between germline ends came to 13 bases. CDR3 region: CASIGTPLYEQYF. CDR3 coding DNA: TGTGCCAGCATCGGGACACCTCTCTACGAGCAGTACTTC.

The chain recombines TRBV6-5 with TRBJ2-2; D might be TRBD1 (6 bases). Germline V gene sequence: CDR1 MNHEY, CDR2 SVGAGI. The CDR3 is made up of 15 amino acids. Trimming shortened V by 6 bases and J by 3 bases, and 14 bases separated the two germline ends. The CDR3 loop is CASRAVGGYTGELFF. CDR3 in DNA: TGTGCCAGCAGAGCCGTAGGGGGATACACCGGGGAGCTGTTTTTT.

CDR3 nucleotide sequence: TGTGCTAGTGGTTTGGGCGGCGCCTTCTATGGCTACACCTTC. Translating it yields CASGLGGAFYGYTF. The rearrangement links TRBV12-5 to TRBJ1-2; D unresolved. V was pared by 1 base and J by 4 bases, with 10 bases between. In germline, CDR1 is LGHNT, CDR2 FRNRAP. The CDR3 consists of 14 residues. Together with reference TRBV12-5 and TRBJ1-2, the CDR3 gives the full variable domain: DARVTQTPRHKVTEMGQEVTMRCQPILGHNTVFWYRQTMMQGLELLAYFRNRAPLDDSGMPKDRFSAEMPDATLATLKIQPSEPRDSAVYFCASGLGGAFYGYTFGSGTRLTVV.

The CDR3 DNA reads TGCGCCAGCAGCCAAAACACTCAGACAGTACACACTGAAGCTTTCTTT. It specifies CASSQNTQTVHTEAFF. The chain uses TRBV4-1 and TRBJ1-1; D may be TRBD1 (5 bases). Germline CDR1 MGHRA, CDR2 YSYEKL. Trimming left V 2 bases short and J 3 bases short, with 16 bases between. CDR3 length: 16 residues.

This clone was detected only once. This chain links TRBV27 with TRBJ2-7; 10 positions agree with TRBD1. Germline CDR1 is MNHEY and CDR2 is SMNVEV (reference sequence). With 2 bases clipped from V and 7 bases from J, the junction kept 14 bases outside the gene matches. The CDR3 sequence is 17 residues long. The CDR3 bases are TGTGCCAGCAGTTTAACGACAGGGGGCTACCTCTTGGGTGAGCAGTACTTC. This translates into CASSLTTGGYLLGEQYF.

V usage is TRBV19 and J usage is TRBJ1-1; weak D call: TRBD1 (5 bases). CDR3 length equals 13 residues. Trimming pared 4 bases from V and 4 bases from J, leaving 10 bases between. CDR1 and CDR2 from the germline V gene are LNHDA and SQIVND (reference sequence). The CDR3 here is CASSREGRTEAFF. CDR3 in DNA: TGTGCCAGTAGTAGAGAGGGGCGCACTGAAGCTTTCTTT.

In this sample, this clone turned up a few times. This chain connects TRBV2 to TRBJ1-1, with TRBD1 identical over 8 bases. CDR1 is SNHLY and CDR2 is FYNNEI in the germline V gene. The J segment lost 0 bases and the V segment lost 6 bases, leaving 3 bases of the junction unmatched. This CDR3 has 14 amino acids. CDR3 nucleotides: TGTGCCAGCAGGCTGGACAGGGTGAACACTGAAGCTTTCTTT. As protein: CASRLDRVNTEAFF.

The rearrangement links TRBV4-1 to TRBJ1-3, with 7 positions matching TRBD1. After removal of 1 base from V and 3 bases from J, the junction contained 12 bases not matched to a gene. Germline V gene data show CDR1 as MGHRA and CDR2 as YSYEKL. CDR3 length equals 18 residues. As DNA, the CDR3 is TGCGCCAGCAGCCAAGTCCAAACCGCGACAGGGAGTGGAAACACCATATATTTT. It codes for CASSQVQTATGSGNTIYF.

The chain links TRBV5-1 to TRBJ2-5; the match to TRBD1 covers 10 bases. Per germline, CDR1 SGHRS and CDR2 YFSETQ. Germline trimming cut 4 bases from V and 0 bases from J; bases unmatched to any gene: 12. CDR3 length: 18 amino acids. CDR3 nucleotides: TGCGCCAGCAGCCCCGGGACAGGGGCCCTCCAGTACCAAGAGACCCAGTACTTC. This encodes CASSPGTGALQYQETQYF.

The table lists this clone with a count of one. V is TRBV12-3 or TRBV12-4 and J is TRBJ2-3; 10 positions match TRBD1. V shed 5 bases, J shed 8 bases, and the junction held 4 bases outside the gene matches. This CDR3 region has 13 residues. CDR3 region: CASSPRQGATQYF. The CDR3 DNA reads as TGTGCCAGCAGTCCTCGACAGGGGGCTACGCAGTATTTT.

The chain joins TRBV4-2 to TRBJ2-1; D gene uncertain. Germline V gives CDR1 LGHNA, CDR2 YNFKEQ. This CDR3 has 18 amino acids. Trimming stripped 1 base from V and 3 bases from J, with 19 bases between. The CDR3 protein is CASSQGPVGSLDYNEQFF. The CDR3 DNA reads TGTGCCAGCAGCCAAGGGCCTGTAGGTAGCTTAGACTACAATGAGCAGTTCTTC.

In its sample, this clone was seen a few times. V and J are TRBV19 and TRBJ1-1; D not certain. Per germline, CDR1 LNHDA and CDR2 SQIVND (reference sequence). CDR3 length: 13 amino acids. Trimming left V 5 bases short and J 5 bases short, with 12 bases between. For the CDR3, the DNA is TGTGCCAGTAGTTTGGGCCGAGGGACTGAAGCTTTCTTT. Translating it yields CASSLGRGTEAFF.

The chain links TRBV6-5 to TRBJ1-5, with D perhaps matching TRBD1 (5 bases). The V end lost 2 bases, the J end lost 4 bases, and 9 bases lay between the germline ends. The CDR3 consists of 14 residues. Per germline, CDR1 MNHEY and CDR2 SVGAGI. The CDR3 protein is CASSYRGDNQPQHF. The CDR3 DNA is TGTGCCAGCAGTTACCGGGGGGATAATCAGCCCCAGCATTTT.

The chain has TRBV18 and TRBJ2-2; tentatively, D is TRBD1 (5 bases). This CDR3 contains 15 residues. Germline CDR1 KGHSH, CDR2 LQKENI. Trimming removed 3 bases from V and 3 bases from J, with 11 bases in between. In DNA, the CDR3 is TGTGCCAGCTCACCGTCAAGGGGCGACACCGGGGAGCTGTTTTTT. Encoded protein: CASSPSRGDTGELFF.

CDR3 nucleotide sequence: TGTGCCACCAGCAGAGAGCCTTTTATGCAGGGGGTGGGCGAGCAGTACTTC. Protein: CATSREPFMQGVGEQYF. The genes are TRBV15 and TRBJ2-7, with 7 bases aligning to TRBD1. Germline CDR1 LNHNV, CDR2 YYDKDF (reference sequence). There are 17 residues in the CDR3. Trimming took 0 bases from V and 6 from J; bases not matched to a gene: 14.

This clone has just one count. CDR3 region: CSVRDRDGYTF. DNA of the CDR3: TGCAGCGTCCGGGACAGGGATGGCTACACCTTC. The gene calls are TRBV29-1 and TRBJ1-2; 9 positions match TRBD1. The trim removed 6 bases at V and 6 bases at J, leaving 2 bases unmatched. Germline V gives CDR1 SQVTM, CDR2 ANQGSEA. This CDR3 spans 11 amino acids.

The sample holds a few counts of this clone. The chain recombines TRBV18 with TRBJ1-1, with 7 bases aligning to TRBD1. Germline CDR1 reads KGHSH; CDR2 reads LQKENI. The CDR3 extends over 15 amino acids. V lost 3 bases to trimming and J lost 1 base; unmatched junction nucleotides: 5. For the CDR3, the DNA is TGTGCCAGCTCACCGCGGGGACAGCAGAACACTGAAGCTTTCTTT. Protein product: CASSPRGQQNTEAFF.

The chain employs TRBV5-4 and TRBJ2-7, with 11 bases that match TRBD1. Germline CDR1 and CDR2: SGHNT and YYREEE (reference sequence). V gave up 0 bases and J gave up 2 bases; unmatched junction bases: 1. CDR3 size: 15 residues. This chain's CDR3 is CASSLGGQGAYEQYF. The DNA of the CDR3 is TGTGCCAGCAGCTTGGGGGGACAGGGGGCCTACGAGCAGTACTTC. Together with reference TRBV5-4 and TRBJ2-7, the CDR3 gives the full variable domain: ETGVTQSPTHLIKTRGQQVTLRCSSQSGHNTVSWYQQALGQGPQFIFQYYREEENGRGNFPPRFSGLQFPNYSSELNVNALELDDSALYLCASSLGGQGAYEQYFGPGTRLTVT.

The CDR3 sequence is CASSSRQGRGSPLHF. As DNA, the CDR3 is TGTGCCAGTAGCTCTAGACAGGGAAGAGGATCACCCCTCCACTTT. The chain couples TRBV19 to TRBJ1-6; 7 positions match TRBD1. Germline values: CDR1 LNHDA, CDR2 SQIVND (reference sequence). J was trimmed by 10 bases and V by 6 bases; bases with no gene match: 12. The CDR3 extends over 15 amino acids. Looking up the rest from reference TRBV19 and TRBJ1-6 gives the full variable domain: DGGITQSPKYLFRKEGQNVTLSCEQNLNHDAMYWYRQDPGQGLRLIYYSQIVNDFQKGDIAEGYSVSREKKESFPLTVTSAQKNPTAFYLCASSSRQGRGSPLHFGNGTRLTVT.

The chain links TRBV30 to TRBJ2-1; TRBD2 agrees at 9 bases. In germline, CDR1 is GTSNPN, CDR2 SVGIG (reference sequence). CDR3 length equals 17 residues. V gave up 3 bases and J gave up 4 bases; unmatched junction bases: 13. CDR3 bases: TGTGCCTGGAGGCCCCTTAGCGGGGGACACAATTACAATGAGCAGTTCTTC. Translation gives CAWRPLSGGHNYNEQFF.

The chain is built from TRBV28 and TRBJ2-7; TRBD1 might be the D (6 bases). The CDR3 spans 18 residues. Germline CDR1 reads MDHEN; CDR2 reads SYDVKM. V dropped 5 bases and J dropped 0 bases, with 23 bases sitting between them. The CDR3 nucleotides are TGTGCCAGCAGTGCCGTAACAGGGAGCTTAAGTTCCTCCTACGAGCAGTACTTC. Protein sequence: CASSAVTGSLSSSYEQYF.

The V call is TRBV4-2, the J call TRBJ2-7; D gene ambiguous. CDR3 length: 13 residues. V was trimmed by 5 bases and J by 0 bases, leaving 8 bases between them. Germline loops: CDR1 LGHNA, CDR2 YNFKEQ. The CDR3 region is CASSSGSSYEQYF. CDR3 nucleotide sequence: TGTGCCAGCAGCTCGGGTAGCTCCTACGAGCAGTACTTC.

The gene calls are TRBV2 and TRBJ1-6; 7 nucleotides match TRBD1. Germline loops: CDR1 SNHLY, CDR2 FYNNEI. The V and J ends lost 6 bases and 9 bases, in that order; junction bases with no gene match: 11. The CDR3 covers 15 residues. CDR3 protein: CASSPGTDVGSPLHF. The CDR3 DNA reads TGTGCCAGCAGCCCCGGGACAGATGTAGGTTCACCCCTCCACTTT.

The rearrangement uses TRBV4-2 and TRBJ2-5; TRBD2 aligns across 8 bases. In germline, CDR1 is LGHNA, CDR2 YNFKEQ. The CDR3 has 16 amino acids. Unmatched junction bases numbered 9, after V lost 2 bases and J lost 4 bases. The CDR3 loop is CASSQRVAGKGETQYF. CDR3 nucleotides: TGTGCCAGCAGCCAAAGGGTAGCGGGAAAAGGAGAGACCCAGTACTTC.

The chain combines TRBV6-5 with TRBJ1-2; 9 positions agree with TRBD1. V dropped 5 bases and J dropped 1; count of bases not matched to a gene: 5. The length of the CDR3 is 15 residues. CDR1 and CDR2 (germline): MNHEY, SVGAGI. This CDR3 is CASSQPDRGNYGYTF. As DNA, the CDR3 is TGTGCCAGCAGTCAACCGGACAGGGGTAACTATGGCTACACCTTC.